The rows below give T cell receptor beta chains drawn from one sample of a study of breast tumors, draining lymph nodes, adjacent tissues. MiXCR, run by TCRdb on the multiplex PCR reads, gives a single entry per CDR3 protein. The table shows approximately 280,000 distinct CDR3 sequences, with around 31% occurring only once. The sample was axillary lymph node tissue. The receptor set was obtained from a female donor with breast cancer. Some clones in this sample may be carry-over from other donors' samples. The CDR3 runs from the conserved cysteine through the conserved F or W. Fields, in order: CDR3 DNA, CDR3 protein, V gene, J gene, D gene, clone size. The D gene is left open where the match is weak. The size entry is marked missing in some rows and otherwise reads once, few, many or a size class.

CDR3nt: TGTGCCAGCAGCCAAGATCTAGGGCCCTTTTACGAGCAGTACTTC; CDR3aa: CASSQDLGPFYEQYF; v_gene: TRBV3-1; j_gene: TRBJ2-7; d_gene: -; abundance: few
CDR3nt: TGCAGTGCTAGGCTTTGGACAGGGAGGGATGGCTACACCTTC; CDR3aa: CSARLWTGRDGYTF; v_gene: TRBV20-1; j_gene: TRBJ1-2; d_gene: TRBD1; abundance: many
CDR3nt: TGTGCAAGCACAGGTTCTGGAAACACCATATATTTT; CDR3aa: CASTGSGNTIYF; v_gene: TRBV25-1; j_gene: TRBJ1-3; d_gene: -; abundance: -
CDR3nt: TGTGCCAGCAGCGAACAGGGGTTTGATCAAGAGACCCAGTACTTC; CDR3aa: CASSEQGFDQETQYF; v_gene: TRBV5-8; j_gene: TRBJ2-5; d_gene: TRBD1; abundance: many
CDR3nt: TGTGCCAGCAGCGCAAATCTAGCGGGAGTAGGAGAGACCCAGTACTTC; CDR3aa: CASSANLAGVGETQYF; v_gene: TRBV9; j_gene: TRBJ2-5; d_gene: TRBD2; abundance: many
CDR3nt: TGTGCCAGCAGTTTTCGCCAGCGGGAGGGCCAGGGAGAGACCCAGTACTTC; CDR3aa: CASSFRQREGQGETQYF; v_gene: TRBV7-9; j_gene: TRBJ2-5; d_gene: TRBD2; abundance: -
CDR3nt: TGTGCCAGCAGCTCCGGACTAGCGGTCTCAGATACGCAGTATTTT; CDR3aa: CASSSGLAVSDTQYF; v_gene: TRBV9; j_gene: TRBJ2-3; d_gene: TRBD2; abundance: many
CDR3nt: TGCAGTGCTAGAGACCAACTAGCGCCGGATACAGATACGCAGTATTTT; CDR3aa: CSARDQLAPDTDTQYF; v_gene: TRBV20-1; j_gene: TRBJ2-3; d_gene: TRBD2; abundance: many
CDR3nt: TGTGCCAGCAGCTTAGACAGGGTGAGCAATCAGCCCCAGCATTTT; CDR3aa: CASSLDRVSNQPQHF; v_gene: TRBV7-8; j_gene: TRBJ1-5; d_gene: -; abundance: many
CDR3nt: TGTGCCAGCAGCGTTCACGGGGGACTAGCGGGAGATGAAAAACTGTTTTTT; CDR3aa: CASSVHGGLAGDEKLFF; v_gene: TRBV9; j_gene: TRBJ1-4; d_gene: -; abundance: -